This T cell receptor (beta chain) was captured in a study of T cell responses to AZD1222 COVID-19 vaccine. This clone was seen a handful of times. Some clones are missing from TCRdb's copy, which holds only in-frame ones; the method was immunoSEQ multiplex PCR. The table lists around 63,000 clones, 85% to 90% of them singletons, with roughly 19% in the top ten. The sequence was collected from an adult in good health. Material: peripheral blood, obtained on day 0 of AZD1222 vaccination.

Here the CDR3 DNA reads TGTGCCAGCAGTGAATCTAGAGGGACAGGCAATCAGCCCCAGCATTTT. This codes for CASSESRGTGNQPQHF. V usage is TRBV25-1 and J usage is TRBJ1-5; 7 nucleotides align to TRBD1. Germline V CDR1 and CDR2: MGHDK, SYGVNS. Trimming cost V 1 base and J 2 bases; bases outside gene matches: 5. This CDR3 is 16 amino acids long.